These T cell receptor beta chains were read from a single sample in a study of blood T cell repertoires in COVID-19. Libraries were prepared by immunoSEQ multiplex PCR; TCRdb keeps only in-frame clonotypes and omits some of them. The sample has around 190,000 clones, roughly 80% seen once; the top ten hold about 6.4%. Sequenced material: peripheral blood. These receptors were obtained from a human donor in a cohort sampled during active COVID-19. The CDR3 runs from the conserved cysteine through the conserved F or W. D genes are given only for firm matches. The listing skips clone size in some rows; elsewhere it reads once, few, many or a size class.

v_gene	j_gene	len	abundance	d_gene	CDR3aa	CDR3nt
TRBV5-1	TRBJ1-6	17	.	TRBD1	CASSLGTGTTYNSPLHF	TGCGCCAGCAGCTTGGGGACAGGAACAACCTATAATTCACCCCTCCACTTT
TRBV14	TRBJ1-6	15	.	TRBD1	CASSPRDSADSPLHF	TGTGCCAGCAGCCCACGGGACAGCGCAGATTCACCCCTCCACTTT
TRBV7-8	TRBJ1-1	15	.	.	CASSPSRYRSTEAFF	TGTGCCAGCAGCCCCTCGAGGTATAGGAGCACTGAAGCTTTCTTT
TRBV18	TRBJ2-6	16	.	.	CASSPLGTSGANVLTF	TGTGCCAGCTCACCCCTGGGCACCTCTGGGGCCAACGTCCTGACTTTC
TRBV6-5	TRBJ1-1	14	.	.	CASRMGNGDTEAFF	TGTGCCAGTAGGATGGGGAACGGGGACACTGAAGCTTTCTTT
TRBV11-2	TRBJ1-2	15	.	.	CASSFLRATDYGYTF	TGTGCCAGCAGCTTTTTGCGGGCCACCGACTATGGCTACACCTTC
TRBV13	TRBJ1-6	14	few	TRBD1	CASKSGGGSSPLHF	TGTGCCAGCAAATCAGGGGGCGGCAGTTCACCCCTCCACTTT
TRBV2	TRBJ2-3	13	.	.	CARGGRGTDTQYF	TGTGCCAGGGGGGGACGGGGCACAGATACGCAGTATTTT
TRBV18	TRBJ2-1	13	.	.	CASSPNGGDEQFF	TGTGCCAGCTCACCAAACGGCGGGGATGAGCAGTTCTTC
TRBV3-1/TRBV3-2	TRBJ2-2	13	.	.	CASSLGGAGELFF	TGTGCCAGCAGCCTTGGCGGGGCCGGGGAGCTGTTTTTT
TRBV4-1	TRBJ1-1	14	.	.	CASSQDPGATEAFF	TGCGCCAGCAGCCAAGATCCAGGGGCAACTGAAGCTTTCTTT
TRBV19	TRBJ2-7	13	.	.	CASSLAGLYEQYF	TGTGCCAGTAGTCTGGCAGGGCTCTACGAGCAGTACTTC
TRBV6-5	TRBJ2-7	13	few	.	CASSRTKTYEQYF	TGTGCCAGCAGTAGGACAAAAACCTACGAGCAGTACTTC
TRBV5-1	TRBJ2-6	15	.	.	CASTPQGSGANVLTF	TGCGCCAGCACCCCCCAGGGCAGTGGGGCCAACGTCCTGACTTTC
TRBV19	TRBJ2-5	13	.	.	CASSINSQETQYF	TGTGCCAGTAGTATTAACAGCCAAGAGACCCAGTACTTC
TRBV29-1	TRBJ1-1	10	.	TRBD1	CSTRGPEAFF	TGCAGCACTAGGGGGCCTGAAGCTTTCTTT
TRBV13	TRBJ2-1	12	few	TRBD1	CASSRDRGEQFF	TGTGCCAGCAGCCGCGACAGGGGAGAGCAGTTCTTC
TRBV9	TRBJ1-4	15	.	TRBD1	CASSGIGQGNEKLFF	TGTGCCAGCAGCGGGATCGGACAGGGAAATGAAAAACTGTTTTTT
TRBV5-1	TRBJ1-1	13	.	.	CASSSGVDTEAFF	TGCGCCAGCAGCTCGGGAGTTGACACTGAAGCTTTCTTT
TRBV4-1	TRBJ1-1	15	.	.	CASSQDREAGTEAFF	TGCGCCAGCAGCCAAGACAGGGAAGCGGGCACTGAAGCTTTCTTT
TRBV27	TRBJ2-7	13	few	TRBD1	CASSSPDREIQYF	TGTGCCAGCAGTTCCCCCGACAGGGAAATACAGTACTTC
TRBV6-1	TRBJ2-7	15	.	TRBD2	CASSEGLAGSYEQYF	TGTGCCAGCAGTGAAGGACTAGCGGGGTCCTACGAGCAGTACTTC